Shown below are 24 T cell receptor beta chains from a single sample sequenced in a study of blood T cell repertoires in COVID-19. The protocol was immunoSEQ multiplex PCR, while the TCRdb copy is restricted to in-frame clones and leaves out a portion. There are about 130,000 clones in the sample; less than 90% occur only once, and about 7% lies in the top ten. The sample taken for sequencing was peripheral blood. These TCRs come from an elderly man with active or convalescent COVID-19.

The chain employs TRBV5-8 and TRBJ2-5, with a tentative D call TRBD2 (6 bases). The length of the CDR3 is 17 residues. V shed 4 bases and J shed 1 base, with 20 bases lying between them. CDR1 is SGHTS, CDR2 YDEGEE, per germline. The CDR3 here is CASSGDTLRGIQETQYF. CDR3 sequence (DNA): TGTGCCAGCAGCGGGGATACCCTACGGGGGATCCAAGAGACCCAGTACTTC.

This sequence joins TRBV5-5 and TRBJ2-1, with TRBD2 identical over 10 bases. V shed 0 bases and J 7 bases; nucleotides not matched to a gene: 19. CDR3 length: 20 amino acids. Germline CDR1 is SGHKS and CDR2 is YYEKEE (reference sequence). The CDR3 protein is CASSLVLRTSGFLLANEQFF. CDR3 in DNA: TGTGCCAGCAGCTTGGTTCTGCGGACTAGCGGATTCCTCCTGGCAAATGAGCAGTTCTTC.

The gene calls are TRBV6-1 and TRBJ2-2, with TRBD2 matching over 11 bases. J gave up 6 bases and V 2 bases, and 14 bases lay outside the gene matches. The CDR3 has 19 amino acids. CDR1 and CDR2 from the germline V gene are MNHNS and SASEGT. The CDR3 nucleotides are TGTGCCAGCAGTGAAATTTGGGTCTTAGCGGGGGGGCCTCCCGGGGAGCTGTTTTTT. Its protein is CASSEIWVLAGGPPGELFF.

The chain couples TRBV18 to TRBJ2-2; 7 nucleotides align to TRBD2. The trim removed 7 bases at V and 5 bases at J, leaving 1 base unmatched. The CDR3 consists of 12 residues. CDR1 and CDR2 (germline): KGHSH, LQKENI. DNA for the CDR3: TGTGCCAGCTGGCGGGGGACCGGGGAGCTGTTTTTT. It is translated as CASWRGTGELFF.

This chain joins TRBV7-3 and TRBJ2-2; 8 bases are shared with TRBD2. Germline V gene sequence: CDR1 SGHTA, CDR2 FQGTGA. V gave up 2 bases and J gave up 5 bases; unmatched junction bases: 7. The CDR3 totals 16 residues. The CDR3 protein is CASSLRSGGYTGELFF. CDR3 DNA sequence: TGTGCCAGCAGCTTACGAAGCGGGGGTTATACCGGGGAGCTGTTTTTT.

The rearrangement joins TRBV3-1 (or the pseudogene TRBV3-2) to TRBJ1-6; no clear D gene. CDR1 is LGHDT and CDR2 is YNNKEL in the germline V gene (reference sequence). Trimming pared 10 bases from V and 0 bases from J, leaving 7 bases between. This CDR3 region has 13 residues. CDR3 bases: TGTGCCACTCGGGGCTCCTATAATTCACCCCTCCACTTT. It codes for CATRGSYNSPLHF.

The chain joins TRBV10-3 to TRBJ2-1, with D possibly being TRBD1 (5 bases). Germline CDR1 and CDR2: ENHRY and SYGVKD. With 8 bases removed from V and 0 bases from J, the gap between germline ends came to 14 bases. The CDR3 is 15 residues long. CDR3 in DNA: TGTGCCATCTCAACGACAGAAAGCTCCTACAATGAGCAGTTCTTC. Protein: CAISTTESSYNEQFF.

This clone was seen more than once but under ten times. The chain has TRBV2 and TRBJ2-7; no reliable D call. The CDR3 has 11 residues. V was pared by 3 bases and J by 3 bases, with 3 bases between. Germline V CDR1 and CDR2: SNHLY, FYNNEI. CDR3 nucleotide sequence: TGTGCCAGCAGTGACTTCTACGAGCAGTACTTC. Its translation: CASSDFYEQYF. The full variable domain, with the rest looked up from reference TRBV2 and TRBJ2-7, is EPEVTQTPSHQVTQMGQEVILRCVPISNHLYFYWYRQILGQKVEFLVSFYNNEISEKSEIFDDQFSVERPDGSNFTLKIRSTKLEDSAMYFCASSDFYEQYFGPGTRLTVT.

The chain uses TRBV28 and TRBJ2-3; no definite D call. Germline assignment: CDR1 MDHEN and CDR2 SYDVKM. Trimming stripped 7 bases from V and 5 bases from J, with 13 bases between. The CDR3 contains 13 residues. DNA for the CDR3: TGTGCCAGCACCCCCACCCGAGGAGATACGCAGTATTTT. Translation gives CASTPTRGDTQYF.

V usage is TRBV2 and J usage is TRBJ2-1; D is unclear. This CDR3 is built from 15 residues. Germline loops: CDR1 SNHLY, CDR2 FYNNEI. V dropped 7 bases and J dropped 4 bases, with 17 bases sitting between them. The CDR3 here is CASTRNGPAYNEQFF. In DNA form, the CDR3 reads TGTGCCAGCACCCGAAACGGTCCCGCTTACAATGAGCAGTTCTTC. Combining the CDR3 with reference TRBV2 and TRBJ2-1 gives the whole variable domain EPEVTQTPSHQVTQMGQEVILRCVPISNHLYFYWYRQILGQKVEFLVSFYNNEISEKSEIFDDQFSVERPDGSNFTLKIRSTKLEDSAMYFCASTRNGPAYNEQFFGPGTRLTVL.

This clone was seen only a few times. The rearrangement joins TRBV29-1 to TRBJ2-3; D perhaps matches TRBD1 (5 bases). Germline V lookup: CDR1 SQVTM, CDR2 ANQGSEA. There are 14 residues in the CDR3. With 5 bases removed from V and 1 base from J, the gap between germline ends came to 13 bases. This chain's CDR3 is CSVSLREGTDTQYF. In DNA form, the CDR3 reads TGCAGCGTTTCTCTCAGGGAAGGCACAGATACGCAGTATTTT.

The V call is TRBV5-1, the J call TRBJ1-4; perhaps TRBD1 as D (5 bases). Germline CDR1 SGHRS, CDR2 YFSETQ. Trimming left V 4 bases short and J 7 bases short, with 17 bases between. The CDR3 is 15 amino acids. The CDR3: CASSVAGSGGEKLFF. The CDR3 DNA reads TGCGCCAGCAGCGTAGCAGGGTCGGGGGGTGAAAAACTGTTTTTT.

V gene TRBV5-1 combines with J gene TRBJ2-3; TRBD2 matches at 8 bases. The CDR3 runs to 16 residues. J was trimmed by 5 bases and V by 0 bases; bases with no gene match: 8. Germline CDR1 reads SGHRS; CDR2 reads YFSETQ. The CDR3 bases are TGCGCCAGCAGCTTGGCGGGGGGGGCGCATCTAGATACGCAGTATTTT. Protein product: CASSLAGGAHLDTQYF.

This rearrangement joins TRBV5-3 to TRBJ2-1; a weak D match, TRBD1 (6 bases). TRBV5-3 is known as an ORF, though its function is uncertain. V was cut by 9 bases and J by 2 bases, with 18 bases left in between. The CDR3 runs to 15 residues. The CDR3 DNA follows: TGTGCCAAACAGGGCGGCGGATCGACCTACAATGAGCAGTTCTTC. Residues: CAKQGGGSTYNEQFF.

V usage is TRBV15 and J usage is TRBJ1-3; 8 bases map to TRBD1. CDR1 is LNHNV, CDR2 YYDKDF, per germline (reference sequence). CDR3 length: 14 amino acids. V shed 3 bases, J shed 2 bases, and the junction held 0 bases outside the gene matches. The CDR3 region is CATSRDRAGNTIYF. The CDR3 nucleotides are TGTGCCACCAGCAGGGACAGGGCTGGAAACACCATATATTTT. The full variable domain, its missing parts supplied by reference TRBV15 and TRBJ1-3, is DAMVIQNPRYQVTQFGKPVTLSCSQTLNHNVMYWYQQKSSQAPKLLFHYYDKDFNNEADTPDNFQSRRPNTSFCFLDIRSPGLGDTAMYLCATSRDRAGNTIYFGEGSWLTVV.

The J gene is TRBJ2-6, the V gene TRBV12-5; 7 positions agree with TRBD1. The germline gives CDR1 LGHNT, CDR2 FRNRAP. The CDR3 consists of 22 residues. The V segment lost 2 bases and the J segment 3 bases; nucleotides outside the gene matches: 22. This chain's CDR3 is CASGLNSRLSNGGQYGANVLTF. In DNA, the CDR3 is TGTGCTAGTGGTTTGAACTCGAGACTTTCCAATGGGGGACAGTATGGGGCCAACGTCCTGACTTTC.

The chain carries TRBV19 and TRBJ2-3; D unresolved. Germline CDR1 is LNHDA and CDR2 is SQIVND (reference sequence). The CDR3 is 15 residues long. V gave up 6 bases and J gave up 0 bases, with 13 bases separating them. This CDR3 reads CASSPGRASTDTQYF. CDR3 nucleotide sequence: TGTGCCAGTAGCCCTGGGCGAGCTAGCACAGATACGCAGTATTTT.

The V call is TRBV19, the J call TRBJ1-1, with D unresolved. The CDR3 has 13 amino acids. The germline CDR1 and CDR2 sequences are LNHDA and SQIVND (reference sequence). The V and J ends lost 1 base and 4 bases respectively, with 7 bases between them. The CDR3 here is CASSIGGGTEAFF. CDR3 nucleotides: TGTGCCAGTAGTATAGGGGGAGGCACTGAAGCTTTCTTT.

This rearrangement joins TRBV5-1 to TRBJ2-1; D might be TRBD2 (7 bases). Looked up from germline, CDR1 is SGHRS and CDR2 is YFSETQ. The CDR3 totals 16 residues. The germline V and J ends were trimmed by 1 base and 3 bases, with 14 bases remaining between them. The CDR3 sequence is CASSLQPGGIYNEQFF. The CDR3 bases are TGCGCCAGCAGCTTGCAACCGGGGGGCATCTACAATGAGCAGTTCTTC.

This clone was recorded at least ten times. The chain has TRBV14 and TRBJ2-1; TRBD2 matches 7 bases. Looked up from germline, CDR1 is SGHDN and CDR2 is FVKESK. The V and J ends lost 1 base and 12 bases, in that order; junction bases with no gene match: 9. This CDR3 has 14 amino acids. The CDR3 protein is CASSQAASGRGQFF. The CDR3 nucleotides read TGTGCCAGCAGCCAAGCGGCGTCAGGGAGGGGGCAGTTCTTC.

DNA of the CDR3: TGTGCCAGCAGTGTCAAAGAGACCCAGTACTTC. Its translation is CASSVKETQYF. The gene calls are TRBV2 and TRBJ2-5; D call uncertain. Trimming took 4 bases from V and 3 from J, leaving 3 bases between them. Germline lookup yields CDR1 SNHLY and CDR2 FYNNEI. This CDR3 is built from 11 residues.

The rearrangement joins TRBV5-4 to TRBJ1-1; tentative D call: TRBD1 (6 bases). The CDR3 length is 15 residues. Germline CDR1 is SGHNT and CDR2 is YYREEE (reference sequence). The V end lost 9 bases, the J end lost 1 base, and 19 bases lay between the germline ends. This CDR3 reads CATGGGGPGNTEAFF. Here the CDR3 DNA reads TGTGCCACCGGAGGGGGAGGGCCGGGGAACACTGAAGCTTTCTTT.

This clone was counted a few times. This sequence joins TRBV27 and TRBJ2-2; 7 bases agree with TRBD1. The CDR3 is 16 amino acids. The V segment lost 4 bases and the J segment 5 bases; nucleotides outside the gene matches: 10. CDR1 MNHEY and CDR2 SMNVEV come from the germline V gene (reference sequence). CDR3 DNA sequence: TGTGCCAGCAGTTCCCCAACAGGGGCGAGGACCGGGGAGCTGTTTTTT. Translating gives CASSSPTGARTGELFF.

This chain links TRBV27 with TRBJ1-2; D is undetermined. Germline assignment: CDR1 MNHEY and CDR2 SMNVEV (reference sequence). This CDR3 has 15 amino acids. The V end lost 5 bases, the J end lost 8 bases, and 21 bases lay between the germline ends. CDR3 loop: CASSPLDRLEYGYTF. Here the CDR3 DNA reads TGTGCCAGCAGTCCCCTTGACCGGCTGGAGTACGGCTACACCTTC.